This TCR beta chain was recorded in a study of T cell responses to AZD1222 COVID-19 vaccine. Regarding the study as a whole: Spike-specific TCR breadth and depth rose after two AZD1222 doses. The CD4 TCRs associated with vaccination extended across spike and predominated at 160-218 and 743-854. Seropositivity was recorded at baseline in only six AZD1222 recipients.

For this clone: Antigen unknown.

Samples with a second dose at about 4 or about 12 weeks were pooled together. This table comes from immunoSEQ multiplex PCR, and its TCRdb copy is limited to in-frame clones, with some not included. This repertoire shows 250,000 to 300,000 clones, approximately 94% found once; its top ten account for less than 0.65%. CDR3 length equals 15 residues. The V segment lost 10 bases and the J segment 6 bases; nucleotides outside the gene matches: 13. The germline V gene has CDR1 SNHLY and CDR2 FYNNEI. This TCR was sampled from an adult who received the AZD1222 COVID-19 vaccine. The sample in question was peripheral blood, obtained 28 days after the second AZD1222 dose. This rearrangement joins TRBV2 to TRBJ1-4, with TRBD1 matching over 8 bases. The CDR3 DNA sequence: TGTGCCACCAAGAAGCAGACAGGGGTGTATGAAAAACTGTTTTTT. This gives the protein CATKKQTGVYEKLFF.